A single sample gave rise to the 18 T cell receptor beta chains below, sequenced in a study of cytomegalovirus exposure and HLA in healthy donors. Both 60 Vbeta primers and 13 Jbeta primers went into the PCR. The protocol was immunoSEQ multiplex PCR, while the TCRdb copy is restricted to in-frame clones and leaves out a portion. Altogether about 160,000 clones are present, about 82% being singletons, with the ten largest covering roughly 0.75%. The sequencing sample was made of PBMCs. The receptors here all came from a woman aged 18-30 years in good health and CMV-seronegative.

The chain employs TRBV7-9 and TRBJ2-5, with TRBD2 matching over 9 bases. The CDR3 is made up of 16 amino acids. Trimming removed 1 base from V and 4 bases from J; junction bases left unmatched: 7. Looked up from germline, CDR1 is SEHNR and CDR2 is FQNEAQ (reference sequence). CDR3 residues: CASSLGQAGGGETQYF. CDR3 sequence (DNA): TGTGCCAGCAGCTTAGGGCAAGCGGGAGGAGGAGAGACCCAGTACTTC.

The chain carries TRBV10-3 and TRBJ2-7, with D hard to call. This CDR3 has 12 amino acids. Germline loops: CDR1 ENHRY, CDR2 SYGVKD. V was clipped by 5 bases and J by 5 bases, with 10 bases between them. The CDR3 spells CAISNLADEQYF. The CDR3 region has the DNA TGTGCCATCAGTAACTTGGCGGACGAGCAGTACTTC.

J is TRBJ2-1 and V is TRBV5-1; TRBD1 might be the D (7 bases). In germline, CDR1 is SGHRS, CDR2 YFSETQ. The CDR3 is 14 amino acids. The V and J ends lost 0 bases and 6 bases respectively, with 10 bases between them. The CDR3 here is CASSLVQGGNEQFF. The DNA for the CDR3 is TGCGCCAGCAGCTTGGTGCAGGGGGGCAATGAGCAGTTCTTC.

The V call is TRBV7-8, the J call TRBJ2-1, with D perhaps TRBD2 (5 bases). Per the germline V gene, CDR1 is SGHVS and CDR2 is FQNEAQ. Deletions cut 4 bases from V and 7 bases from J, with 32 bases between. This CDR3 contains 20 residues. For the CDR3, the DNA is TGTGCCAGCAGCTGGGATTTTGGCGACGGTTTGCGGGCCCTCGTGAATGAGCAGTTCTTC. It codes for CASSWDFGDGLRALVNEQFF. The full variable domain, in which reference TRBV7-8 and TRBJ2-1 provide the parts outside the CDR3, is GAGVSQSPRYKVAKRGQDVALRCDPISGHVSLFWYQQALGQGPEFLTYFQNEAQLDKSGLPSDRFFAERPEGSVSTLKIQRTQQEDSAVYLCASSWDFGDGLRALVNEQFFGPGTRLTVL.

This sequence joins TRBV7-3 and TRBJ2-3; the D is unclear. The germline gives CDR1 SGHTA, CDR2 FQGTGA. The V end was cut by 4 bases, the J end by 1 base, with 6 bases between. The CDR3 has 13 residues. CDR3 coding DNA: TGTGCCAGCAGCTGGCGGCGCACAGATACGCAGTATTTT. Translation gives CASSWRRTDTQYF.

This chain's CDR3 is CASRGLAGREQYF. The CDR3 nucleotides read TGTGCCAGCAGAGGACTGGCGGGGAGGGAGCAGTACTTC. V usage is TRBV2 and J usage is TRBJ2-7; tentatively, D is TRBD2 (6 bases). CDR3 length: 13 residues. Germline V gives CDR1 SNHLY, CDR2 FYNNEI. V lost 6 bases and J 7 bases, leaving 16 bases between the germline ends.

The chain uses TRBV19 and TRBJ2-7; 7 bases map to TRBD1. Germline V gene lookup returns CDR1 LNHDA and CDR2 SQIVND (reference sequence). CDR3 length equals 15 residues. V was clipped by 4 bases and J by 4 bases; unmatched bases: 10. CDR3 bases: TGTGCCAGTAGTAAGCTGGGACAGTCCGATTACGAGCAGTACTTC. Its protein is CASSKLGQSDYEQYF.

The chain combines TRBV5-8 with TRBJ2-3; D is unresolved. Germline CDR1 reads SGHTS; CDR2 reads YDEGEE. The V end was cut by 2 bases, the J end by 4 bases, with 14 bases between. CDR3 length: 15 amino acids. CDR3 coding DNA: TGTGCCAGCAGCTTTCCGACACTGGGCCCAGATACGCAGTATTTT. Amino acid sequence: CASSFPTLGPDTQYF. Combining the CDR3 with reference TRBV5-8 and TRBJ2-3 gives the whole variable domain EAGVTQSPTHLIKTRGQQATLRCSPISGHTSVYWYQQALGLGLQFLLWYDEGEERNRGNFPPRFSGRQFPNYSSELNVNALELEDSALYLCASSFPTLGPDTQYFGPGTRLTVL.

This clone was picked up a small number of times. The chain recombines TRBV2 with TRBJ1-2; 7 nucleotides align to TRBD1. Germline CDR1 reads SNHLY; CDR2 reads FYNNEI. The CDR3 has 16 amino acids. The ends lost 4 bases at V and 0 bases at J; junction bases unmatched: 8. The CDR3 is CASSAETGTANYGYTF. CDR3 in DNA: TGTGCCAGCAGTGCCGAGACAGGGACGGCTAACTATGGCTACACCTTC.

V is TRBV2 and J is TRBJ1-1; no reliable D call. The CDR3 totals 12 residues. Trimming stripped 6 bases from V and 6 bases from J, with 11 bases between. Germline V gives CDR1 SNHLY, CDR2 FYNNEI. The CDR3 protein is CASSIEVAEAFF. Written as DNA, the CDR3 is TGTGCCAGCAGCATTGAAGTAGCTGAAGCTTTCTTT. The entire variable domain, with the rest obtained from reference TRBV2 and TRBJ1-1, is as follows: EPEVTQTPSHQVTQMGQEVILRCVPISNHLYFYWYRQILGQKVEFLVSFYNNEISEKSEIFDDQFSVERPDGSNFTLKIRSTKLEDSAMYFCASSIEVAEAFFGQGTRLTVV.

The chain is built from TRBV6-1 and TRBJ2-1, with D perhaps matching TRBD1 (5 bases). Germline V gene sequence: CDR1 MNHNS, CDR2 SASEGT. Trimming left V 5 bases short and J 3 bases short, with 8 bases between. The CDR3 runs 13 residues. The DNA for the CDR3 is TGTGCCAGCAGTACTGACAGCTACAATGAGCAGTTCTTC. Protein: CASSTDSYNEQFF.

The CDR3 reads CASTLEGGLAGEQYF. Written as DNA, the CDR3 is TGTGCCAGCACCCTGGAAGGGGGGCTAGCGGGTGAGCAGTACTTC. V is TRBV5-6 and J is TRBJ2-5; 8 nucleotides line up with TRBD2. The CDR3 runs 15 residues. Trimming took 6 bases from V and 11 from J; bases not matched to a gene: 18. Germline CDR1 and CDR2: SGHDT and YYEEEE.

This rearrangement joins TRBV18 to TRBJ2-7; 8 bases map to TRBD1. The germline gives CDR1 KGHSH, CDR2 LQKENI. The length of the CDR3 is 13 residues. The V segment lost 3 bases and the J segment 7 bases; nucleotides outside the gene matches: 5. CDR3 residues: CASSPDRDREQYF. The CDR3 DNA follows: TGTGCCAGCTCACCGGACAGGGATCGGGAGCAGTACTTC.

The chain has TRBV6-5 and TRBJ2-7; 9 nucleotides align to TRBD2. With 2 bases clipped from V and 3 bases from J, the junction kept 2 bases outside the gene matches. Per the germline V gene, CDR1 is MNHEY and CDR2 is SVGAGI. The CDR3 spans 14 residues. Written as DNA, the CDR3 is TGTGCCAGCAGTTACCGGCGGGAGGGCTACGAGCAGTACTTC. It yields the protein CASSYRREGYEQYF.

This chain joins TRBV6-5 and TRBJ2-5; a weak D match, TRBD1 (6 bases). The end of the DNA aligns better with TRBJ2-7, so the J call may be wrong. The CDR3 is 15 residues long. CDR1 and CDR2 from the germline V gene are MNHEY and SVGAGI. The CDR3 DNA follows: TGTGCCAGCAGACAGACAGGCCGGCAGCTGGACGAGCAGTACTTC. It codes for CASRQTGRQLDEQYF.

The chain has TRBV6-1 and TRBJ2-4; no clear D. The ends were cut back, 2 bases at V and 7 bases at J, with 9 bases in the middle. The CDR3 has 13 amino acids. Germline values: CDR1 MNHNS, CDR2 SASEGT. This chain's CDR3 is CASSETFRNIQYF. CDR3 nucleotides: TGTGCCAGCAGTGAAACTTTCCGGAACATTCAGTACTTC.

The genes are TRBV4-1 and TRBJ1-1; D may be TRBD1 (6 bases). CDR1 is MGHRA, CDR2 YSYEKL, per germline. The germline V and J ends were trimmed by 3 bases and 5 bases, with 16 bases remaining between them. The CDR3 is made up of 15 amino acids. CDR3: CASSHLTYRETEAFF. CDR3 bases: TGCGCCAGCAGCCACCTTACCTACAGGGAAACTGAAGCTTTCTTT.

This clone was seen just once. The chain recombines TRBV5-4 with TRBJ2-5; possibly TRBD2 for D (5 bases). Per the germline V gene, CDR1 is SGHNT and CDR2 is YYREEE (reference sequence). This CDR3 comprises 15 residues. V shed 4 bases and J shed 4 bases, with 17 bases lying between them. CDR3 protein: CASSPGSSAGETQYF. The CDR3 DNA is TGTGCCAGCAGCCCGGGGTCTTCCGCGGGAGAGACCCAGTACTTC.